This TCR beta chain was identified during a study of cytomegalovirus exposure and HLA in healthy donors. With 60 Vbeta and 13 Jbeta primers, the PCR was carried out. Profiling relied on immunoSEQ multiplex PCR, and the TCRdb table lists in-frame clones only, not all of them. The table has about 180,000 clones, about 80% seen once. As for this clone: Its antigen is still unknown.

General study points: Later, an analysis found that common viral pathogens appeared to be linked with several of the most significant clusters. Reported performance of the classifier showed diagnosis of cytomegalovirus status with high specificity and sensitivity.

Germline V gives CDR1 MNHEY, CDR2 SMNVEV (reference sequence). The CDR3 has 15 residues. V lost 5 bases, J lost 6 bases, and 19 bases lay in between. The specimen was PBMCs. The TCR sequence derives from a man between 60 and 75 years old in good health and CMV-seronegative. The chain combines TRBV27 with TRBJ1-1; maybe TRBD1 (6 bases). In DNA, the CDR3 is TGTGCCAGCAGTCGACCCGGGCTTGGGGGCTCTGAAGCTTTCTTT. Translation gives CASSRPGLGGSEAFF.